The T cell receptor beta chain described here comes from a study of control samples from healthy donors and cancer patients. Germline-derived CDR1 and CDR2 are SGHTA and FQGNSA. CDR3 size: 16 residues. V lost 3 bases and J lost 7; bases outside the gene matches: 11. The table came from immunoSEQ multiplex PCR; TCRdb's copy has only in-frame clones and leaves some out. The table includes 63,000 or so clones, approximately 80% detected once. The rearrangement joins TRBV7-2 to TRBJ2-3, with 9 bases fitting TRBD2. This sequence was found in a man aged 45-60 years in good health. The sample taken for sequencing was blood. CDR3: CASSFFSGGRANTQYF. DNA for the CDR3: TGTGCCAGCAGCTTTTTTTCGGGCGGGAGGGCCAATACGCAGTATTTT.